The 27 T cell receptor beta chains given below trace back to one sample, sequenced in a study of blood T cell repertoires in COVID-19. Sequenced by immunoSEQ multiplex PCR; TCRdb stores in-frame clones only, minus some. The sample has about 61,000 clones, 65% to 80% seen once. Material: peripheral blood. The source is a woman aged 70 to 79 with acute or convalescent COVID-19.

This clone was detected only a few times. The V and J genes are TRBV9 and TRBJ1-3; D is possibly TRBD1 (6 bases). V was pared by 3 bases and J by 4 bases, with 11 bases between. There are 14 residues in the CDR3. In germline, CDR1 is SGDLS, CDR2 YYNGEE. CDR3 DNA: TGTGCCAGCAGCGGTCGGACAGCGGGAAACACCATATATTTT. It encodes CASSGRTAGNTIYF.

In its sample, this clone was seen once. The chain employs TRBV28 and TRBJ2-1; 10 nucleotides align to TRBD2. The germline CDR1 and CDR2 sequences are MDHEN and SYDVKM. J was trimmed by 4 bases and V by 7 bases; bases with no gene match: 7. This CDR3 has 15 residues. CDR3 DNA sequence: TGTGCCAGCATGATAGCGGGGGGATGGTACAATGAGCAGTTCTTC. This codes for CASMIAGGWYNEQFF.

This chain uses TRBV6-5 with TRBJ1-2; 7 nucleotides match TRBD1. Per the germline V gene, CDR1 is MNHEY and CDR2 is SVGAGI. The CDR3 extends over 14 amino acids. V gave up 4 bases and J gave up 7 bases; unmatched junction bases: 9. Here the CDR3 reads CASSFQSQGTGYTF. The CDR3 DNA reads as TGTGCCAGCAGTTTTCAATCACAGGGGACTGGCTACACCTTC.

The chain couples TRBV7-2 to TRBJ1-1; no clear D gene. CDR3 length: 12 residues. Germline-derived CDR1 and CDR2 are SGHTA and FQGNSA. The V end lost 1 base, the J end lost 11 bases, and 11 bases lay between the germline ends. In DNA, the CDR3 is TGTGCCAGCAGCTTAGGTGGACTCGTGGCTTTCTTT. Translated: CASSLGGLVAFF.

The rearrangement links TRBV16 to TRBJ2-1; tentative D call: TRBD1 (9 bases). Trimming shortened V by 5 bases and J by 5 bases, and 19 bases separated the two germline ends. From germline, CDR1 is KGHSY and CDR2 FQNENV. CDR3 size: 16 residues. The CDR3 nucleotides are TGTGCCAGCAGCGGCGGGGGGACAGGGAAAAACAATGAGCAGTTCTTC. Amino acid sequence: CASSGGGTGKNNEQFF.

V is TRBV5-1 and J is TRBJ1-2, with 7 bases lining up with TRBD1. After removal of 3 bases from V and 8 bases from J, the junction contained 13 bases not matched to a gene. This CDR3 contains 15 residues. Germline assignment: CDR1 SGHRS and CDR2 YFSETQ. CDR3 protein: CASSWGTVVVRGYTF. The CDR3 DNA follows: TGCGCCAGCAGCTGGGGGACAGTCGTTGTCCGCGGCTACACCTTC. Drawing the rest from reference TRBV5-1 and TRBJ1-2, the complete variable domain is KAGVTQTPRYLIKTRGQQVTLSCSPISGHRSVSWYQQTPGQGLQFLFEYFSETQRNKGNFPGRFSGRQFSNSRSEMNVSTLELGDSALYLCASSWGTVVVRGYTFGSGTRLTVV.

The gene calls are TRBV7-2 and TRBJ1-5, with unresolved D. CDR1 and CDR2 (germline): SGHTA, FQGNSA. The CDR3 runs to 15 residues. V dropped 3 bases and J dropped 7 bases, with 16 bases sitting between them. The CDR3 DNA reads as TGTGCCAGCAGCTTGGAGACCCTACCTGGGCAGCCCCAGCATTTT. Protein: CASSLETLPGQPQHF.

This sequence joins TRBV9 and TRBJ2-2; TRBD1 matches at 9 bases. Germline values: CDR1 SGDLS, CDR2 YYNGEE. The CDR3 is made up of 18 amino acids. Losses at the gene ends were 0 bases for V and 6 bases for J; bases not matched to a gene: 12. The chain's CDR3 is CASSVATLEGQGAGELFF. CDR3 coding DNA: TGTGCCAGCAGCGTAGCTACTTTGGAGGGACAGGGAGCCGGGGAGCTGTTTTTT.

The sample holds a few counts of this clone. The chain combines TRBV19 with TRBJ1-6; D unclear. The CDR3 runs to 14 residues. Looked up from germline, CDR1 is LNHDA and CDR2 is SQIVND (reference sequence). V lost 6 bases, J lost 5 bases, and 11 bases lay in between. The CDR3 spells CASRWSQNNSPLHF. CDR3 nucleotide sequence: TGTGCCAGTAGATGGTCACAGAATAATTCACCCCTCCACTTT.

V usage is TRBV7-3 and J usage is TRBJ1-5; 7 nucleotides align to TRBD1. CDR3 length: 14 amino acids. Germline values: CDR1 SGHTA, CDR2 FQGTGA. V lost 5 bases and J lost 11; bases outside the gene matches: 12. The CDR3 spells CASSLGQGGAAQHF. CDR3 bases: TGTGCCAGCAGCCTGGGCCAGGGGGGAGCAGCCCAGCATTTT.

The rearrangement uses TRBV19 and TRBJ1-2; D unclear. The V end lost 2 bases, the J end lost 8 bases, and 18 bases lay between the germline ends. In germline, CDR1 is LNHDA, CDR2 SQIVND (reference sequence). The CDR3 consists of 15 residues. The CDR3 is CASSILVGGLGGYTF. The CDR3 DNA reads TGTGCCAGTAGTATACTGGTCGGAGGACTCGGGGGCTACACCTTC.

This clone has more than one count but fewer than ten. CDR3 amino acids: CASSPGQKTYEQYF. The DNA of the CDR3 is TGTGCCAGCAGTCCTGGACAGAAGACCTACGAGCAGTACTTC. The genes are TRBV6-6 and TRBJ2-7, with D perhaps TRBD1 (6 bases). The ends were cut back, 5 bases at V and 2 bases at J, with 13 bases in the middle. CDR3 length equals 14 residues. Germline V gene lookup returns CDR1 MNHNY and CDR2 SVGAGI (reference sequence).

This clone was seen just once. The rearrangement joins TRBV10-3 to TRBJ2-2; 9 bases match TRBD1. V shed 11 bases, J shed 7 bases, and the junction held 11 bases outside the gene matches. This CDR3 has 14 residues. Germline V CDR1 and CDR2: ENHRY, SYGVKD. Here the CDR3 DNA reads TGTGCCTCAACCGGGACAGGGAAAGGCGGGGAGCTGTTTTTT. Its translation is CASTGTGKGGELFF.

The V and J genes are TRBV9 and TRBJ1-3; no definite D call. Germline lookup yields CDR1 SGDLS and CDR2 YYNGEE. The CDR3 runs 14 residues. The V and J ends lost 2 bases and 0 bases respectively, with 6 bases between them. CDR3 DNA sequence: TGTGCCAGCAGCGTCGCGGCCTCTGGAAACACCATATATTTT. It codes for CASSVAASGNTIYF.

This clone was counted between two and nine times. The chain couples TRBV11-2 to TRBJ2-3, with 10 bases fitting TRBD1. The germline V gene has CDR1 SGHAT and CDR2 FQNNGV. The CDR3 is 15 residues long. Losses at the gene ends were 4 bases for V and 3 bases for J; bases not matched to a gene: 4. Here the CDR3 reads CASSSPGQGTDTQYF. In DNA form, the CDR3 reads TGTGCCAGCAGCTCACCGGGACAGGGGACAGATACGCAGTATTTT.

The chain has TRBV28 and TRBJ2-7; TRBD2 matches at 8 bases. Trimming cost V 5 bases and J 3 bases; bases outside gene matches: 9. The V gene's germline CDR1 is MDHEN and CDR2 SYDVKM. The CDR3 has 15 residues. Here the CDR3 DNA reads TGTGCCAGCAGTCCCGGTAGTAGCGGGGACTACGAGCAGTACTTC. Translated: CASSPGSSGDYEQYF.

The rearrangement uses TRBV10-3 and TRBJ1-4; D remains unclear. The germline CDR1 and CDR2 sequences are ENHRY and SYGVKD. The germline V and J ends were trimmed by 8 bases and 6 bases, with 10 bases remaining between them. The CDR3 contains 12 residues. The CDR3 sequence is CAIRREDEKLFF. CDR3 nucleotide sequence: TGTGCCATCCGGAGGGAGGATGAAAAACTGTTTTTT.

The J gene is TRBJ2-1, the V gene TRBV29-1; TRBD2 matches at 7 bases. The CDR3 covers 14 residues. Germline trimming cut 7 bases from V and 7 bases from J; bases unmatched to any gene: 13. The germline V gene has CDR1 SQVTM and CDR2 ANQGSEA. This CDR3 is CSAPRGLGGNEQFF. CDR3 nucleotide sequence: TGCAGCGCCCCCCGGGGTTTGGGAGGGAATGAGCAGTTCTTC.

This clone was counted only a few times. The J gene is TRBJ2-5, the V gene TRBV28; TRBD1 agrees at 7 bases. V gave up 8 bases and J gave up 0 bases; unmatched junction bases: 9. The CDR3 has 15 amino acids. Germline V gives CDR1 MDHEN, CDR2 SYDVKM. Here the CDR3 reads CASYDRRGYQETQYF. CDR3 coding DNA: TGTGCCAGCTACGACCGCAGGGGGTACCAAGAGACCCAGTACTTC.

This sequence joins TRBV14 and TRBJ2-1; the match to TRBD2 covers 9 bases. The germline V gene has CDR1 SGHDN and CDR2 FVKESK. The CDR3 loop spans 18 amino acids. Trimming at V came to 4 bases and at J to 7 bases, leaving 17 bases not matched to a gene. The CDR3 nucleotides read TGTGCCAGCAGCCGCGGCCTAAAAGGGCGGGGGGGCCTGAATGAGCAGTTCTTC. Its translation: CASSRGLKGRGGLNEQFF.

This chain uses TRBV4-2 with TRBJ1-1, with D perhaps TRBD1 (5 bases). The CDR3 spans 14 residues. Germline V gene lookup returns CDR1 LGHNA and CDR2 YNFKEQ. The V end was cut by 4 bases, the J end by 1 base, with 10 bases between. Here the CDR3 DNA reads TGTGCCAGCAGCCTACAGGTCCAGAACACTGAAGCTTTCTTT. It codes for CASSLQVQNTEAFF.

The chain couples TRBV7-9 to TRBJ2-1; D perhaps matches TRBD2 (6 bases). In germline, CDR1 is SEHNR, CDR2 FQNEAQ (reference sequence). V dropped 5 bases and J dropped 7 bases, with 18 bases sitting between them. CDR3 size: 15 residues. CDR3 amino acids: CASSPHSGRLNEQFF. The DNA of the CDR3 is TGTGCCAGCAGCCCCCATTCGGGGAGGTTGAATGAGCAGTTCTTC.

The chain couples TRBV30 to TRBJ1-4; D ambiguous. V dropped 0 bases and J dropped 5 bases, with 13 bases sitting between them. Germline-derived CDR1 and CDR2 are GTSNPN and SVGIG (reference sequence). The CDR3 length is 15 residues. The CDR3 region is CAWSVFAAGNEKLFF. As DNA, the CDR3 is TGTGCCTGGAGTGTTTTTGCCGCCGGGAATGAAAAACTGTTTTTT. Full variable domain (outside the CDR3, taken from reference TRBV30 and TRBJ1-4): SQTIHQWPATLVQPVGSPLSLECTVEGTSNPNLYWYRQAAGRGLQLLFYSVGIGQISSEVPQNLSASRPQDRQFILSSKKLLLSDSGFYLCAWSVFAAGNEKLFFGSGTQLSVL.

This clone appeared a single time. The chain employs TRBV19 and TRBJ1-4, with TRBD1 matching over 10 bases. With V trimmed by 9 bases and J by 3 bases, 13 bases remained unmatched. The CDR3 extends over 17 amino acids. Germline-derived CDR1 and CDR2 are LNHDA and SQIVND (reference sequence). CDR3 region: CASSDRGLGRANEKLFF. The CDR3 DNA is TGTGCCAGCTCCGACAGGGGGCTGGGTCGGGCTAATGAAAAACTGTTTTTT.

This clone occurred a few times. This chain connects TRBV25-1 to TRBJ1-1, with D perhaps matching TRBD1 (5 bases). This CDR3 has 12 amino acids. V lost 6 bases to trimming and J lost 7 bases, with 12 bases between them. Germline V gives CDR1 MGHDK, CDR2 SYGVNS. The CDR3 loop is CASRRSGLEAFF. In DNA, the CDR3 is TGTGCCAGCAGGAGGTCAGGGCTTGAAGCTTTCTTT. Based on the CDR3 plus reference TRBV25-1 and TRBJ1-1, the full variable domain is EADIYQTPRYLVIGTGKKITLECSQTMGHDKMYWYQQDPGMELHLIHYSYGVNSTEKGDLSSESTVSRIRTEHFPLTLESARPSHTSQYLCASRRSGLEAFFGQGTRLTVV.

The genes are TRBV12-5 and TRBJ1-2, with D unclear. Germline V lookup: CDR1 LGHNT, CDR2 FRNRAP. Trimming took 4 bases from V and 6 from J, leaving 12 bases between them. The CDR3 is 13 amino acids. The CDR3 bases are TGTGCTAGTGGTTCTGGGCCCTACGATGGCTACACCTTC. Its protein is CASGSGPYDGYTF.

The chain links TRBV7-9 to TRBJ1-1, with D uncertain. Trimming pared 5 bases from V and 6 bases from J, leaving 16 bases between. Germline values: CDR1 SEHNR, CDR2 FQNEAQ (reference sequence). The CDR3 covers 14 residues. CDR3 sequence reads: CASSPQKSDSEAFF. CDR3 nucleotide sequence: TGTGCCAGCAGCCCCCAAAAGTCGGACTCTGAAGCTTTCTTT.